One and the same sample provided the 26 T cell receptor beta chains below, sequenced in a study of PD-1 blockade in classical Hodgkin lymphoma. Time point in this sample: newly diagnosed, previously untreated cHL patient sample. Magnetic negative selection purified CD4+ T cells from thawed PBMCs. Profiling relied on immunoSEQ multiplex PCR, and the TCRdb table lists in-frame clones only, not all of them. Of almost 20,000 clones in the sample, approximately 82% were seen once. The sequenced material came from CD4+ T cells from blood. The receptors were sampled from a human donor with classical Hodgkin lymphoma.

V is TRBV28 and J is TRBJ1-2, with D perhaps matching TRBD1 (5 bases). Trimming shortened V by 5 bases and J by 2 bases, and 15 bases separated the two germline ends. The length of the CDR3 is 15 residues. Germline V lookup: CDR1 MDHEN, CDR2 SYDVKM. The CDR3 here is CASSVSSGDNYGYTF. DNA for the CDR3: TGTGCCAGCAGTGTAAGTTCTGGGGACAACTATGGCTACACCTTC.

This clone was picked up one time. This sequence joins TRBV6-1 and TRBJ1-4; D unclear. Trimming left V 4 bases short and J 8 bases short, with 17 bases between. This CDR3 has 15 residues. Germline-derived CDR1 and CDR2 are MNHNS and SASEGT. Written as DNA, the CDR3 is TGTGCCAGCAGTGCAGACCCAGGATTAGGAGAAAAACTGTTTTTT. Translation gives CASSADPGLGEKLFF.

The V call is TRBV19, the J call TRBJ1-6; tentatively, D is TRBD1 (6 bases). Deletions cut 3 bases from V and 7 bases from J, with 13 bases between. The CDR3 runs to 15 residues. CDR1 LNHDA and CDR2 SQIVND come from the germline V gene (reference sequence). The CDR3, as DNA: TGTGCCAGTAGTATCCAACAGGGTGTAAATTCACCCCTCCACTTT. It is translated as CASSIQQGVNSPLHF.

The V gene is TRBV6-5, the J gene TRBJ2-7, with 7 bases identical to TRBD1. This CDR3 contains 15 residues. Germline assignment: CDR1 MNHEY and CDR2 SVGAGI. V lost 7 bases, J lost 2 bases, and 11 bases stayed unmatched. In DNA form, the CDR3 reads TGTGCCAGCACCTACGGGGCAGGGGGTACCTACGAGCAGTACTTC. This translates into CASTYGAGGTYEQYF.

The chain links TRBV5-8 to TRBJ2-5; no clear D. Trimming cost V 7 bases and J 5 bases, with 9 bases left between them. This CDR3 has 11 residues. Germline values: CDR1 SGHTS, CDR2 YDEGEE. CDR3 sequence (DNA): TGTGCCAGCGACCGCCGGGAGACCCAGTACTTC. Residues: CASDRRETQYF.

This rearrangement joins TRBV19 to TRBJ2-3; weak D call: TRBD2 (5 bases). Deletions cut 7 bases from V and 2 bases from J, with 10 bases between. Germline values: CDR1 LNHDA, CDR2 SQIVND (reference sequence). The CDR3 is 13 residues long. The CDR3 bases are TGTGCCAGTATAGGAGGCCTCACAGATACGCAGTATTTT. As protein: CASIGGLTDTQYF.

The chain is built from TRBV5-4 and TRBJ2-5; TRBD2 might be the D (5 bases). The CDR3 runs 14 residues. Trimming cost V 5 bases and J 4 bases, with 15 bases left between them. In germline, CDR1 is SGHNT, CDR2 YYREEE (reference sequence). The CDR3 nucleotides read TGTGCCAGCAGACCAGACTTAAGCGGAGAGACCCAGTACTTC. Residues: CASRPDLSGETQYF.

The chain carries TRBV28 and TRBJ2-4; D gene unclear. There are 13 residues in the CDR3. Germline V gene lookup returns CDR1 MDHEN and CDR2 SYDVKM. Deletions cut 8 bases from V and 8 bases from J, with 16 bases between. The CDR3 is CASCRALGDIQYF. In DNA form, the CDR3 reads TGTGCCAGCTGCCGGGCCTTGGGCGACATTCAGTACTTC.

The chain recombines TRBV28 with TRBJ1-2; D remains ambiguous. V was clipped by 7 bases and J by 1 base, with 10 bases between them. From germline, CDR1 is MDHEN and CDR2 SYDVKM. The CDR3 consists of 13 residues. CDR3: CASTLAGNYGYTF. The CDR3 DNA reads TGTGCCAGCACCCTGGCGGGTAACTATGGCTACACCTTC.

V usage is TRBV7-2 and J usage is TRBJ2-5, with D hard to call. V lost 1 base to trimming and J lost 4 bases, with 4 bases between them. Germline V gives CDR1 SGHTA, CDR2 FQGNSA. The CDR3 is 12 amino acids. CDR3 loop: CASSLVRETQYF. The CDR3 bases are TGTGCCAGCAGCTTAGTTCGAGAGACCCAGTACTTC.

V and J are TRBV19 and TRBJ2-2; no firm D call. The V gene's germline CDR1 is LNHDA and CDR2 SQIVND (reference sequence). Between the trimmed V and J ends, which lost 2 bases and 6 bases, there was a span of 19 bases. The CDR3 is 17 residues long. The CDR3, as DNA: TGTGCCAGTAGTATACTCCGAGGAATTAGTAACGCCGGGGAGCTGTTTTTT. Translated: CASSILRGISNAGELFF.

Concerning this clone itself: The identical CDR3 is also encoded by other nucleotide sequences in the sample. This chain uses TRBV2 with TRBJ2-7, with a weak D call TRBD2 (6 bases). The CDR3 runs to 12 residues. The germline CDR1 and CDR2 sequences are SNHLY and FYNNEI. Trimming removed 7 bases at V and 1 base at J, with 8 bases between. CDR3 sequence: CASTGESYEQYF. DNA for the CDR3: TGTGCCAGCACGGGGGAATCCTACGAGCAGTACTTC.

The chain links TRBV6-1 to TRBJ2-7, with 13 bases lining up with TRBD2. Trimming took 6 bases from V and 3 from J; bases not matched to a gene: 5. The CDR3 runs 15 residues. The V gene's germline CDR1 is MNHNS and CDR2 SASEGT. CDR3 DNA sequence: TGTGCCAGCAGAAGACTAGCGGGAGGCTACTACGAGCAGTACTTC. It yields the protein CASRRLAGGYYEQYF.

The chain links TRBV7-9 to TRBJ1-4; unclear D gene. Looked up from germline, CDR1 is SEHNR and CDR2 is FQNEAQ (reference sequence). CDR3 length: 17 amino acids. With 5 bases removed from V and 5 bases from J, the gap between germline ends came to 21 bases. CDR3 sequence (DNA): TGTGCCAGCAGCCAAGTGGACTTACTAGCGCCAAATGAAAAACTGTTTTTT. Amino acids: CASSQVDLLAPNEKLFF.

This clone appeared a single time. This chain joins TRBV10-3 and TRBJ2-7; TRBD1 aligns across 8 bases. Germline V gene lookup returns CDR1 ENHRY and CDR2 SYGVKD. This CDR3 contains 14 residues. The junction had 10 bases not matched to a gene; V was cut back by 6 bases and J by 6 bases. The CDR3 reads CAISPDRAMGEQYF. Here the CDR3 DNA reads TGTGCCATCAGCCCGGACAGGGCCATGGGCGAGCAGTACTTC.

This clone was observed once. The chain employs TRBV13 and TRBJ2-7; 14 bases agree with TRBD2. This CDR3 region has 15 residues. CDR1 is PRHDT, CDR2 FYEKMQ, per germline (reference sequence). V lost 4 bases to trimming and J lost 6 bases; unmatched junction nucleotides: 5. The CDR3 DNA sequence: TGTGCCAGCAGCTCAGAAGGACTAGCGGGAGGCGAGCAGTACTTC. It encodes CASSSEGLAGGEQYF.

This clone came up a few times. Here the CDR3 DNA reads TGTGCCAGTAGTCTCACGGGTGATCAGCCCCAGCATTTT. It yields the protein CASSLTGDQPQHF. The chain joins TRBV19 to TRBJ1-5; D gene ambiguous. The CDR3 contains 13 residues. Trimming took 5 bases from V and 5 from J, leaving 10 bases between them. Germline V gene lookup returns CDR1 LNHDA and CDR2 SQIVND (reference sequence).

V gene TRBV6-6 combines with J gene TRBJ2-1, with D possibly matching TRBD2 (6 bases). CDR1 and CDR2 from the germline V gene are MNHNY and SVGAGI (reference sequence). V was clipped by 6 bases and J by 8 bases, with 17 bases between them. The CDR3 extends over 14 amino acids. CDR3 sequence reads: CASRLAAPFDEQFF. CDR3 DNA sequence: TGTGCCAGCAGATTAGCGGCCCCTTTCGATGAGCAGTTCTTC.

The rearrangement joins TRBV7-2 to TRBJ1-2, with D perhaps matching TRBD1 (5 bases). The CDR3 spans 14 residues. Trimming pared 1 base from V and 8 bases from J, leaving 14 bases between. CDR1 and CDR2 (germline): SGHTA, FQGNSA. Here the CDR3 DNA reads TGTGCCAGCAGCTTAGGCGGGGACCCTGTCGGCTACACCTTC. It translates to CASSLGGDPVGYTF.

The gene calls are TRBV28 and TRBJ2-1, with D perhaps matching TRBD1 (6 bases). The V end lost 6 bases, the J end lost 0 bases, and 24 bases lay between the germline ends. CDR1 and CDR2 from the germline V gene are MDHEN and SYDVKM. The CDR3 length is 19 residues. In DNA form, the CDR3 reads TGTGCCAGCAGAGGGCAACAGGGTAGATACCCCAGCTCCTACAATGAGCAGTTCTTC. Translating it yields CASRGQQGRYPSSYNEQFF. The full variable domain, completed using reference TRBV28 and TRBJ2-1, is DVKVTQSSRYLVKRTGEKVFLECVQDMDHENMFWYRQDPGLGLRLIYFSYDVKMKEKGDIPEGYSVSREKKERFSLILESASTNQTSMYLCASRGQQGRYPSSYNEQFFGPGTRLTVL.

The V and J genes are TRBV19 and TRBJ2-3; D not certain. This CDR3 has 12 residues. Germline CDR1 and CDR2: LNHDA and SQIVND (reference sequence). Trimming took 6 bases from V and 5 from J, leaving 9 bases between them. In nucleotides, the CDR3 is TGTGCCAGTAGCCAGTACAGAGATACGCAGTATTTT. This encodes CASSQYRDTQYF.

The J gene is TRBJ2-2, the V gene TRBV2; unclear D gene. V lost 3 bases and J lost 1, with 12 bases in between. CDR3 length: 16 residues. The germline V gene encodes CDR1 SNHLY and CDR2 FYNNEI. The CDR3 DNA is TGTGCCAGCAGTGAGGCTTGGCCAGGGAACACCGGGGAGCTGTTTTTT. Amino acids: CASSEAWPGNTGELFF.

The chain recombines TRBV28 with TRBJ1-5; 7 nucleotides line up with TRBD1. The CDR3 is 16 residues long. The V gene's germline CDR1 is MDHEN and CDR2 SYDVKM. J lost 1 base, V lost 1 base, and 4 bases had no gene match. This CDR3 is CASSLLSRGSNQPQHF. CDR3 nucleotides: TGTGCCAGCAGTTTATTATCCAGGGGGAGCAATCAGCCCCAGCATTTT.

The V gene is TRBV9, the J gene TRBJ2-2; D uncertain. The CDR3 totals 16 residues. V was shortened by 0 bases and J by 1 base, with 10 bases between the two germline ends. Germline V CDR1 and CDR2: SGDLS, YYNGEE. This CDR3 reads CASSVDPSLNTGELFF. The CDR3 DNA follows: TGTGCCAGCAGCGTAGATCCATCCCTGAACACCGGGGAGCTGTTTTTT.

The chain joins TRBV15 to TRBJ2-5; TRBD1 is a possible D gene (6 bases). Germline V gene sequence: CDR1 LNHNV, CDR2 YYDKDF (reference sequence). The CDR3 has 15 residues. The ends were cut back, 0 bases at V and 2 bases at J, with 10 bases in the middle. The CDR3 bases are TGTGCCACCAGCAGAGATCCAGGGGCTCAAGAGACCCAGTACTTC. Translated, it gives CATSRDPGAQETQYF.

The chain combines TRBV28 with TRBJ1-2; 7 bases are shared with TRBD1. CDR3 length: 12 residues. Per germline, CDR1 MDHEN and CDR2 SYDVKM. J lost 4 bases, V lost 9 bases, and 5 bases had no gene match. For the CDR3, the DNA is TGTGCCAGTAAAACAGGGGCCTATGGCTACACCTTC. Translating gives CASKTGAYGYTF.